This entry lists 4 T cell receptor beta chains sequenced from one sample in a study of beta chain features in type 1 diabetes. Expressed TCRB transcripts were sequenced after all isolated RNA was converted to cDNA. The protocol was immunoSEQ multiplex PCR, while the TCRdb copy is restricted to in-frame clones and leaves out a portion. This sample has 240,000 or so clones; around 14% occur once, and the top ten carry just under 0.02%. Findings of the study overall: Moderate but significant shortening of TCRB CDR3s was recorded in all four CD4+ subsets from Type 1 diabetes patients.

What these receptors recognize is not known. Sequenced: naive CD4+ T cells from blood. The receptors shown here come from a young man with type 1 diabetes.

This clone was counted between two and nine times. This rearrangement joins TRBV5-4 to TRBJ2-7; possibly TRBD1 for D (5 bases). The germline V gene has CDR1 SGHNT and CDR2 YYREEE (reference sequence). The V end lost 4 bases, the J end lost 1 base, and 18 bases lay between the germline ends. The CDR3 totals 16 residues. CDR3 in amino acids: CASSPRGGQLSYEQYF. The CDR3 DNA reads TGTGCCAGCAGCCCGAGAGGCGGACAACTGTCCTACGAGCAGTACTTC.

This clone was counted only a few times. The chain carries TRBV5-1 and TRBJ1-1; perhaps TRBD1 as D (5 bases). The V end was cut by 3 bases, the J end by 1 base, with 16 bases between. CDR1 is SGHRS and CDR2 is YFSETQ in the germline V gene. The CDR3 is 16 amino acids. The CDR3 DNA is TGCGCCAGCAGCTCGACAGCGGGGAATCGGAACACTGAAGCTTTCTTT. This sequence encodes CASSSTAGNRNTEAFF. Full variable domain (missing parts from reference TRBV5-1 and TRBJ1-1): KAGVTQTPRYLIKTRGQQVTLSCSPISGHRSVSWYQQTPGQGLQFLFEYFSETQRNKGNFPGRFSGRQFSNSRSEMNVSTLELGDSALYLCASSSTAGNRNTEAFFGQGTRLTVV.

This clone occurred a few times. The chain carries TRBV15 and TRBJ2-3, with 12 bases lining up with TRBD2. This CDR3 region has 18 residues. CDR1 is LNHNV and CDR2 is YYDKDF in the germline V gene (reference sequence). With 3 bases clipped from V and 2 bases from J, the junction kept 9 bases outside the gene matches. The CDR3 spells CATSRPSLAGGTTDTQYF. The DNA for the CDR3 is TGTGCCACCAGCAGGCCATCCCTAGCGGGAGGGACCACAGATACGCAGTATTTT.

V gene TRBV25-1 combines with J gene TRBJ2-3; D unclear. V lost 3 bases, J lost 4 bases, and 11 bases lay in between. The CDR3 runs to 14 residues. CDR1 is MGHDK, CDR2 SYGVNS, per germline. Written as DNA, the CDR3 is TGTGCCAGCAGTGAGGGCTTTTATCCAGATACGCAGTATTTT. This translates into CASSEGFYPDTQYF.